Listed below are T cell receptor beta chains from one sample, sequenced in a study of CD8 T cells in Susac syndrome. TCRdb independently ran MiXCR on the immunoSEQ multiplex PCR reads; one entry per CDR3 protein. Of about 80,000 distinct CDR3 sequences listed, roughly 96% are singletons. Sequences were obtained from CD8+ T cells from PBMCs. The receptors stem from a human donor with Susac syndrome. Both conserved end residues are part of each CDR3. D genes are given only for firm matches.

>TRBD2|TRBV6-2/TRBV6-3
CASSLSGSRNEQFF
>TRBD1|TRBV20-1
CSASRDSPYEQYF
>.|TRBV7-9
CASSFYRPNTGELFF
>.|TRBV6-2/TRBV6-3
CASSQIYEQFF
>.|TRBV27
CASNTGPGGTEAFF
>.|TRBV9
CASSLQGKFGYTF
>.|TRBV7-2
CASTLGDLREEQYF
>.|TRBV7-6
CASSQEVSGANVLTF
>TRBD1|TRBV2
CASSVDRVATEAFF
>TRBD1|TRBV2
CASSEAGTGMEQYF
>.|TRBV27
CATFSYNEQFF
>.|TRBV7-9
CASYSTDTQYF
>.|TRBV7-9
CASSFPGDAVVLEQFF
>TRBD1|TRBV29-1
CSVLRQGEAFF
>.|TRBV29-1
CSVGWGGGGHYEQYF
>TRBD2|TRBV12-3/TRBV12-4
CASTISGRPYEQYF
>.|TRBV29-1
CSVGGLDYGYTF
>.|TRBV9
CASSVRETGSLITGELFF
>.|TRBV3-1
CASSQGTGPYSSYNSPLHF
>.|TRBV5-4
CASSHTGFVTQYF
>TRBD2|TRBV9
CASSQTSGLAGSPFGTQYF
>.|TRBV20-1
CSARDLSGNYEQYF
>TRBD2|TRBV14
CASSLSGRVDNEQFF
>.|TRBV7-3
CARKGGYTF
>.|TRBV9
CASSVGNDEKLFF
>TRBD1|TRBV7-8
CASSLEQGPQYF
>TRBD1|TRBV5-1
CASSLGGGLDTQYF
>.|TRBV29-1
CSVGGAGGHTEAFF
>.|TRBV5-1
CASSSVGGTNEKLFF
>TRBD1|TRBV29-1
CSVPYWDRGFYEQYF
>.|TRBV9
CASSPGRGRSPLHF
>.|TRBV28
CASSLWMGGKFQETQYF
>.|TRBV12-3/TRBV12-4
CASSLASTYEQYF
>TRBD2|TRBV9
CASSVEVAGTNTGELFF
>.|TRBV12-5
CASGDQIGTSNTEAFF
>.|TRBV3-1
CASSEGTDYPLGTDTQYF